This TCR beta chain comes out of a study of Graves' ophthalmopathy and Graves' hyperthyroidism. CDR3 length: 13 amino acids. The J segment lost 7 bases and the V segment lost 4 bases, leaving 7 bases of the junction unmatched. Germline V lookup: CDR1 KGHSY, CDR2 FQNENV. Amplification targeted the TCR beta CDR3 regions, with RNA transcripts as the source material. First-round RT-PCR relied on HTBI primers, and a second-round multiplex PCR came next. TCRdb passed the multiplex PCR reads through MiXCR, listing each CDR3 protein once. The data contain some 350,000 distinct CDR3 sequences, 15% to 20% of them seen just once; the ten biggest clones take up around 2.4%.

The sequencing sample was made of peripheral blood. The J gene is TRBJ2-7, the V gene TRBV16; 7 bases fit TRBD1. The receptor was derived from an adult woman with stable Graves' hyperthyroidism. The CDR3 loop is CASSPGQVSEQYF. CDR3 nucleotides: TGTGCCAGCAGCCCTGGACAGGTTTCGGAGCAGTACTTC.